These T cell receptor beta chains were read from a single sample in a study of cytomegalovirus exposure and HLA in healthy donors. Generated by immunoSEQ multiplex PCR, the TCRdb table keeps only in-frame clones and is missing some. The sample has about 130,000 clones; about 74% are singletons. The sample was PBMCs. The receptors were sampled from a man aged 40-50 years in good health and CMV-seronegative. The CDR3 runs from the conserved cysteine through the conserved F or W.

J gene	V gene	CDR3 protein
TRBJ2-1	TRBV27	CASNILAGGDEQFF
TRBJ2-2	TRBV5-8	CASPRVARGELFF
TRBJ2-5	TRBV4-3	CASSHLGGDRGRETQYF
TRBJ1-1	TRBV30	CAWKISMNTEAFF
TRBJ2-3	TRBV5-1	CASSEGTSGLGTDTQYF
TRBJ2-1	TRBV7-9	CASSLGGYYNEQFF
TRBJ1-1	TRBV7-9	CSSSLTGTEAFF
TRBJ2-5	TRBV4-1	CASSQVPLGGGLQETQYF
TRBJ2-6	TRBV30	CAWSGGQGFPGANVLTF
TRBJ2-3	TRBV30	CAWSTGTTDTQYF
TRBJ1-2	TRBV16	CASRPNYLLQGNYGYTF
TRBJ2-7	TRBV4-3	CASSQGNRVYEQYF
TRBJ1-2	TRBV20-1	CSAIGDGYTF
TRBJ2-7	TRBV5-6	CASSLAEGVFSYEQYF
TRBJ2-3	TRBV7-2	CASSPTSGNRDTQYF
TRBJ1-1	TRBV7-9	CASSQEGVATEAFF
TRBJ1-2	TRBV29-1	CSVLGPPVEGQANYGYTF
TRBJ2-7	TRBV29-1	CSVEDLAGGYEQYF
TRBJ2-1	TRBV29-1	CSVEEGLAGRNYNEQFF
TRBJ1-3	TRBV5-1	CASSSGTSGNTIYF
TRBJ2-5	TRBV19	CASSPGQGTFRIQETQYF
TRBJ2-2	TRBV29-1	CSVEDPGSTGELFF
TRBJ2-7	TRBV7-2	CASSLFGQGVSEQYF
TRBJ1-5	TRBV9	CASSPEDRLNQPQHF
TRBJ2-3	TRBV4-2	CASSQDLLLAGGPTDTQYF
TRBJ1-4	TRBV19	CASCPRGATNEKLFF
TRBJ2-5	TRBV27	CASSLSLEGAGLQETQYF
TRBJ2-3	TRBV13	CASSVRLAGGHRTDTQYF